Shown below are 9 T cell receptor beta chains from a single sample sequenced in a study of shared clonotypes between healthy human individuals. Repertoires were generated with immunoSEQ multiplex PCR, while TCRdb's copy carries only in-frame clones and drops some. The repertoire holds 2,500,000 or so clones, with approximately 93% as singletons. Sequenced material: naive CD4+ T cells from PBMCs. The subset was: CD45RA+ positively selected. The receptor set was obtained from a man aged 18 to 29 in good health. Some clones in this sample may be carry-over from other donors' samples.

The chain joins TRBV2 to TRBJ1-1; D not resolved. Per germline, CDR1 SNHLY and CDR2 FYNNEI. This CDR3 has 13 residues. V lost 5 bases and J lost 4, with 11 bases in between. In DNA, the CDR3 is TGTGCCAGCAGTTACGACCAGTCCACTGAAGCTTTCTTT. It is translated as CASSYDQSTEAFF. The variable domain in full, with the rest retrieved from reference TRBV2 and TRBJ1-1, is EPEVTQTPSHQVTQMGQEVILRCVPISNHLYFYWYRQILGQKVEFLVSFYNNEISEKSEIFDDQFSVERPDGSNFTLKIRSTKLEDSAMYFCASSYDQSTEAFFGQGTRLTVV.

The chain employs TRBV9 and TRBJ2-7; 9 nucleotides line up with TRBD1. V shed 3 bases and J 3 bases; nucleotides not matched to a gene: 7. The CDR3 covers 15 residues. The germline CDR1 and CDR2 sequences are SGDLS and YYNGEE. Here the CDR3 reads CASSASGTGIYEQYF. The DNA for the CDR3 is TGTGCCAGCAGCGCCTCCGGGACAGGGATCTACGAGCAGTACTTC.

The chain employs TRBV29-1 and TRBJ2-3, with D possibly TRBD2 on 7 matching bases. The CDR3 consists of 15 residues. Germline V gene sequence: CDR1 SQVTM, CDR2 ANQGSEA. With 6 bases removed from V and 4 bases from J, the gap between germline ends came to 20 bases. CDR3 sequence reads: CSVTGGGGAADTQYF. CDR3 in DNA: TGCAGCGTGACTGGAGGGGGGGGCGCAGCAGATACGCAGTATTTT.

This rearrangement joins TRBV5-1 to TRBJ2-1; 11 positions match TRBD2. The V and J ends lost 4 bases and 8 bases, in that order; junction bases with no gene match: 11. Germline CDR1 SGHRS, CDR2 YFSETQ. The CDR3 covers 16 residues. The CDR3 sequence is CASSTRLAGTDDEQFF. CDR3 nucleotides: TGCGCCAGCAGCACACGACTAGCGGGAACAGACGATGAGCAGTTCTTC.

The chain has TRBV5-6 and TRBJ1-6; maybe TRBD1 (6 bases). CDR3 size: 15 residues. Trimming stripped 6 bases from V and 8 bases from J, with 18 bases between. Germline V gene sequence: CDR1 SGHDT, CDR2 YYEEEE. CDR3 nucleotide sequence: TGTGCCAGCACCTCGGAGGGGGGGTTATATTCACCCCTCCACTTT. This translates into CASTSEGGLYSPLHF.

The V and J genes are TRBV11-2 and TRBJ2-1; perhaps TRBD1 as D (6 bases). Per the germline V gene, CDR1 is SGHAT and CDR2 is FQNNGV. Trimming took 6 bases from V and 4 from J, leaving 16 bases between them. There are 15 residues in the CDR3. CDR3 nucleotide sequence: TGTGCCAGCAGGCAAAGAGCAACAGGGTACAATGAGCAGTTCTTC. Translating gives CASRQRATGYNEQFF.

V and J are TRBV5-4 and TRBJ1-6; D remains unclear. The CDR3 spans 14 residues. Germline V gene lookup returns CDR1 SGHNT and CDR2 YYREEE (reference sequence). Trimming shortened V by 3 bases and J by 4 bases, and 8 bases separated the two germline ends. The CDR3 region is CASSSTEYNSPLHF. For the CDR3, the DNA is TGTGCCAGCAGCTCGACGGAGTATAATTCACCCCTCCACTTT.

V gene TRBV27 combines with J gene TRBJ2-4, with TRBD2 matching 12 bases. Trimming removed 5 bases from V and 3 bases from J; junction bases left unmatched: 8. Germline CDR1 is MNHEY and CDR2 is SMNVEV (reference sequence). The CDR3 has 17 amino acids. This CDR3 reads CASSRLAGEGDKNIQYF. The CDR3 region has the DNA TGTGCCAGCAGTCGACTAGCGGGAGAGGGGGACAAAAACATTCAGTACTTC.

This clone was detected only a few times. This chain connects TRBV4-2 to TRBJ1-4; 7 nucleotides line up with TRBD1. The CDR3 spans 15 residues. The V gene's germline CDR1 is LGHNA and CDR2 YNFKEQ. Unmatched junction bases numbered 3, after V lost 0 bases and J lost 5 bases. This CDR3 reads CASSQDTGVNEKLFF. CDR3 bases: TGTGCCAGCAGCCAAGATACAGGGGTAAATGAAAAACTGTTTTTT.